Below are 16 T cell receptor beta chains sequenced from a single sample in a study of Graves' ophthalmopathy and Graves' hyperthyroidism (dated by TCRdb to between 2017 and 2018). Sequencing took place on an Illumina HiSeq 2000. For repertoire sequencing, the TCR beta CDR3 regions were amplified from RNA transcripts. HTBI primers and the Qiagen OneStep RT-PCR kit were used in a first-round RT-PCR, which was followed by a second-round multiplex PCR, size selection and purification. TCRdb redid the processing of the public reads, applying fastp at Q25 and MiXCR, and retained in-frame beta chains. Rows are unified per CDR3 protein, each entry keeping the most common DNA and genes. This sample comprises a few hundred thousand distinct CDR3 sequences, roughly 14% of them detected only once. The ten largest clones add up to approximately 7% of the sample. Material: peripheral blood. These receptors all stem from a woman aged 18-30 years with stable Graves' hyperthyroidism. Donor details come from another sample of the same person, matched by shared clones.

This clonotype was observed at least ten times. This may stem from a read error, because a much larger clone lies one nucleotide away. V and J are TRBV12-3 or TRBV12-4 and TRBJ1-2, with 7 positions matching TRBD1. This CDR3 has 13 amino acids. The CDR3 DNA is TGTGCCGGCAGTTCCCCGACAGGGAGAGGCTACACCTTC. Translated, it gives CAGSSPTGRGYTF.

This clonotype has a count of ten or more. The chain combines TRBV2 with TRBJ1-5, with 11 positions matching TRBD1. The germline V gene encodes CDR1 SNHLY and CDR2 FYNNEI. The CDR3 runs 19 residues. Germline trimming cut 2 bases from V and 1 base from J; bases unmatched to any gene: 10. In nucleotides, the CDR3 is TGTGCCAGCAGTGAAACACCTGGACAGGGGGCCAGGAGCAATCAGCCCCAGCATTTT. Translated: CASSETPGQGARSNQPQHF.

This clonotype was recorded at least ten times. The chain is built from TRBV7-3 and TRBJ1-2, with 9 bases identical to TRBD1. Germline values: CDR1 SGHTA, CDR2 FQGTGA. The CDR3 consists of 13 residues. The trim removed 5 bases at V and 8 bases at J, leaving 6 bases unmatched. CDR3 in DNA: TGTGCCAGCAGCACGGGACAGGGATGGGGCTACACCTTC. Its translation: CASSTGQGWGYTF.

This clonotype came up many times. The V and J genes are TRBV15 and TRBJ1-2; 9 bases map to TRBD1. V lost 3 bases to trimming and J lost 5 bases; unmatched junction nucleotides: 13. Germline V gene lookup returns CDR1 LNHNV and CDR2 YYDKDF (reference sequence). The CDR3 has 17 amino acids. CDR3 protein: CATSSVQGARNPYGYTF. The DNA of the CDR3 is TGTGCCACCAGCAGCGTACAGGGGGCGCGGAACCCATATGGCTACACCTTC. Full variable domain (remainder filled in from reference TRBV15 and TRBJ1-2): DAMVIQNPRYQVTQFGKPVTLSCSQTLNHNVMYWYQQKSSQAPKLLFHYYDKDFNNEADTPDNFQSRRPNTSFCFLDIRSPGLGDTAMYLCATSSVQGARNPYGYTFGSGTRLTVV.

This chain connects TRBV7-9 to TRBJ1-6; 9 positions match TRBD1. Germline CDR1 SEHNR, CDR2 FQNEAQ (reference sequence). The junction had 10 bases not matched to a gene; V was cut back by 5 bases and J by 5 bases. The CDR3 spans 17 residues. CDR3 in DNA: TGTGCCAGCAGCAATCCGGGACAGGGACCCGATAATTCACCCCTCCACTTT. Its protein is CASSNPGQGPDNSPLHF. Variable domain in full (rest from reference TRBV7-9 and TRBJ1-6): DTGVSQNPRHKITKRGQNVTFRCDPISEHNRLYWYRQTLGQGPEFLTYFQNEAQLEKSRLLSDRFSAERPKGSFSTLEIQRTEQGDSAMYLCASSNPGQGPDNSPLHFGNGTRLTVT.

The V and J genes are TRBV12-3 or TRBV12-4 and TRBJ2-5; TRBD1 might be the D (6 bases). V lost 5 bases, J lost 4 bases, and 11 bases lay in between. This CDR3 has 13 residues. The CDR3 here is CASSIQGVETQYF. The CDR3 nucleotides are TGTGCCAGCAGTATACAGGGAGTAGAGACCCAGTACTTC.

This clonotype was counted at least ten times. The genes are TRBV12-3 or TRBV12-4 and TRBJ1-6; 10 nucleotides agree with TRBD1. The trim removed 6 bases at V and 10 bases at J, leaving 9 bases unmatched. The CDR3 runs 15 residues. The CDR3 bases are TGTGCCAGCAGCCTAAGAGACAGGGGGCAGTCACCCCTCCACTTT. This encodes CASSLRDRGQSPLHF.

This chain uses TRBV6-2 or TRBV6-3 with TRBJ1-1; tentative D call: TRBD1 (5 bases). CDR1 is MNHEY and CDR2 is SVGEGT in the germline V gene. The CDR3 is 13 amino acids. Trimming took off 4 bases at V and 1 base at J, with 7 bases between the two ends. The CDR3 sequence: CASSWGKNTEAFF. In DNA form, the CDR3 reads TGTGCCAGCAGTTGGGGCAAGAACACTGAAGCTTTCTTT.

This clonotype was recorded at least ten times. This chain connects TRBV7-2 to TRBJ2-7, with D perhaps TRBD1 (6 bases). Germline V gene lookup returns CDR1 SGHTA and CDR2 FQGNSA. V was pared by 4 bases and J by 5 bases, with 15 bases between. The length of the CDR3 is 14 residues. The CDR3 loop reads CASSSPQGWDEQYF. The CDR3 nucleotides are TGTGCCAGCAGCTCTCCCCAGGGGTGGGACGAGCAGTACTTC.

In this sample, this clonotype turned up many times. This chain connects TRBV11-2 to TRBJ2-5; D is perhaps TRBD1 or TRBD2 (6 bases each). The CDR3 contains 14 residues. Trimming took 5 bases from V and 6 from J, leaving 16 bases between them. CDR1 and CDR2 (germline): SGHAT, FQNNGV. The CDR3 loop reads CASSLLAQGQTQYF. CDR3 nucleotide sequence: TGTGCCAGCAGCCTCCTAGCGCAGGGGCAGACCCAGTACTTC.

Ten or more counts support this clonotype. The chain recombines TRBV29-1 with TRBJ2-5, with D possibly matching TRBD2 (5 bases). Germline lookup yields CDR1 SQVTM and CDR2 ANQGSEA. The CDR3 loop spans 13 amino acids. V was trimmed by 0 bases and J by 2 bases, leaving 7 bases between them. In DNA, the CDR3 is TGCAGCGTTGAAGATAGGAGGCAAGAGACCCAGTACTTC. Residues: CSVEDRRQETQYF.

In its sample, this clonotype was seen many times. CDR3 bases: TGCAGCGTTGGTGGACAGTTACTACCCCTTACCTTC. Its translation: CSVGGQLLPLTF. The gene calls are TRBV29-1 and TRBJ1-2, with TRBD1 as a possible D gene (6 bases). The CDR3 consists of 12 residues. V was clipped by 4 bases and J by 14 bases, with 20 bases between them. From germline, CDR1 is SQVTM and CDR2 ANQGSEA.

The chain links TRBV10-3 to TRBJ1-2; 12 positions match TRBD1. The junction had 11 bases not matched to a gene; V was cut back by 10 bases and J by 8 bases. The CDR3 extends over 14 amino acids. CDR1 and CDR2 from the germline V gene are ENHRY and SYGVKD. The CDR3 DNA is TGTGCCACCACACCGGGACAGGGGGCTGAAGGCTACACCTTC. Translated, it gives CATTPGQGAEGYTF.

The genes are TRBV5-4 and TRBJ2-2; D perhaps matches TRBD2 (6 bases). The CDR3 runs to 15 residues. Per germline, CDR1 SGHNT and CDR2 YYREEE (reference sequence). Trimming shortened V by 0 bases and J by 7 bases, and 13 bases separated the two germline ends. CDR3 DNA sequence: TGTGCCAGCAGCTTGGGGAGCGGGTCGGACGGGGAGCTGTTTTTT. Translating gives CASSLGSGSDGELFF.

This clonotype was detected many times. CDR3 DNA: TGTGCCACTTCGGGAGGGGCCTCCTACGAGCAGTACTTC. This translates into CATSGGASYEQYF. The chain is built from TRBV7-2 and TRBJ2-7; 8 bases agree with TRBD2. CDR1 is SGHTA, CDR2 FQGNSA, per germline. There are 13 residues in the CDR3. Trimming removed 10 bases from V and 0 bases from J; junction bases left unmatched: 5.

A few counts support this clonotype. This rearrangement joins TRBV28 to TRBJ2-5, with 7 positions matching TRBD2. The CDR3 covers 16 residues. V shed 1 base, J shed 1 base, and the junction held 6 bases outside the gene matches. The germline CDR1 and CDR2 sequences are MDHEN and SYDVKM. The CDR3 DNA sequence: TGTGCCAGCAGTTTATCTCTAGCGGAAATCCAAGAGACCCAGTACTTC. This translates into CASSLSLAEIQETQYF. Variable domain in full (rest from reference TRBV28 and TRBJ2-5): DVKVTQSSRYLVKRTGEKVFLECVQDMDHENMFWYRQDPGLGLRLIYFSYDVKMKEKGDIPEGYSVSREKKERFSLILESASTNQTSMYLCASSLSLAEIQETQYFGPGTRLLVL.